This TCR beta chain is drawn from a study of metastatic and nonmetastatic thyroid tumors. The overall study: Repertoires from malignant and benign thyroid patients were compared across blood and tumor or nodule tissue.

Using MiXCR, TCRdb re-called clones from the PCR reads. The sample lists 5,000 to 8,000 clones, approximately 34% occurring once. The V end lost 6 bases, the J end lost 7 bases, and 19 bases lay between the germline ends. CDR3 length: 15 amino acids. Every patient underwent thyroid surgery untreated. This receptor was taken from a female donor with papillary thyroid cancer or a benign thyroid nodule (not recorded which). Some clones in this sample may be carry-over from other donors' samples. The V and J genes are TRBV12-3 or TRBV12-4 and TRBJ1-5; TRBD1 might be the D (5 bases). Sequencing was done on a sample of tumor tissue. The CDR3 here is CASSLQSRRDQPQHF. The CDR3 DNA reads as TGTGCCAGCAGCCTCCAATCAAGACGGGACCAGCCCCAGCATTTT.